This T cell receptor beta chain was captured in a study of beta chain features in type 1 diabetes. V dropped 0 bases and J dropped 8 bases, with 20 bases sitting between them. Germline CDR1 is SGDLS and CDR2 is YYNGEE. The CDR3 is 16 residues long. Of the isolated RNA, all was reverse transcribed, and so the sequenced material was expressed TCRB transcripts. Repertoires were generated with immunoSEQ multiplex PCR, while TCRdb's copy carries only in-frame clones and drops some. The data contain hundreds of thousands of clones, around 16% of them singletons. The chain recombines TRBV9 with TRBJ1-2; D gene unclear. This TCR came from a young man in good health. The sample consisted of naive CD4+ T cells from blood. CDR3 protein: CASSVEVEVPPEGYTF. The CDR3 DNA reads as TGTGCCAGCAGCGTAGAAGTGGAGGTCCCACCGGAAGGCTACACCTTC. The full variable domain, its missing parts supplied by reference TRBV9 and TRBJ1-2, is DSGVTQTPKHLITATGQRVTLRCSPRSGDLSVYWYQQSLDQGLQFLIQYYNGEERAKGNILERFSAQQFPDLHSELNLSSLELGDSALYFCASSVEVEVPPEGYTFGSGTRLTVV.